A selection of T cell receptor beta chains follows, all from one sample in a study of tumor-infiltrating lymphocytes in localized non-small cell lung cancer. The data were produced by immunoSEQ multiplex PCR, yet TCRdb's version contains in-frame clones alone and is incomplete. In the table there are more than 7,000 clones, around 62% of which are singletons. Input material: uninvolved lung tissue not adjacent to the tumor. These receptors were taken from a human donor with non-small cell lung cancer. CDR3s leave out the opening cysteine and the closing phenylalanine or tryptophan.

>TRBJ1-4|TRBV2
ASSVQGRNEKLF
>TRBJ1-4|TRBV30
AWSVGSANEKLF
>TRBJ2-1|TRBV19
ASSTYNEQF
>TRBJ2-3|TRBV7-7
ASSWDSTDTQY
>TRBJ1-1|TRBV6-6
ASGWGVAF
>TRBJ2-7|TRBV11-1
ASSLGLAGDHEQY
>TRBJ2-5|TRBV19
ASSSLSTGQETQY
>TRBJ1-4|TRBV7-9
ASSLGPGVYEKLF
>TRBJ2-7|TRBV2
ASREGTKEY
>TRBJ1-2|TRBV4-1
ASSLGTGDGYT
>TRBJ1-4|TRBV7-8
ASSPRTDINEKLF
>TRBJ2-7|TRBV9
ASSPGVGNEQY
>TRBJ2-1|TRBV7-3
ASSTGLNNEQF
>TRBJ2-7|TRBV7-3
ASSLSYPPGEQY
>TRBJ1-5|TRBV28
ASSSPTGANQPQH
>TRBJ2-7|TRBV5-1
ASSLLGTGLYEQY
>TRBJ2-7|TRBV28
ASSIGTSGIYYEQY
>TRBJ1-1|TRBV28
ASSPGLMTEAF
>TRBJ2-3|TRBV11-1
ASSSEGASGRGTQY
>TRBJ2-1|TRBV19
ASRGASSYNEQF
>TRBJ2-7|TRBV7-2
ASSSLARYEQY
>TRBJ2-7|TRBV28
ASRSTFDEQY
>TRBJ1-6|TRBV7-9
ASRSTGDSPLH
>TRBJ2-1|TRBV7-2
ASSLARQGGKF
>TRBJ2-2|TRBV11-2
ASSLGATGELF
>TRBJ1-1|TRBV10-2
ASSEDIRGRAF
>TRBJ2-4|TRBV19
ASQGQGWNIQY
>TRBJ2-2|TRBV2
ASSDQRGAGAGELF
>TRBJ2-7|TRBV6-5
ASSRGGREQY
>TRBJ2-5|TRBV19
ASSQDRRETQY
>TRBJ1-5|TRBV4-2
ASSQGTGNSGNQPQH
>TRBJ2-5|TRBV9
ASSVGDRGQETQY
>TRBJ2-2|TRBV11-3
ASSLSGRGTGELF
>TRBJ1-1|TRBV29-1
SVGQGNTEAF
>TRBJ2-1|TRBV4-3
ASSQAPSGSYNEQF
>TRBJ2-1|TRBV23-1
ASVLGLRSYNEQF
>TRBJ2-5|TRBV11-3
ASSRTVQETQY
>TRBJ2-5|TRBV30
AWSVQGSETQY
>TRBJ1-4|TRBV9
ASSVAPEATNEKLF
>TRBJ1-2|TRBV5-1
ASSLFREGDYGYT
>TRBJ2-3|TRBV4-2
ASGSGVVRADTQY
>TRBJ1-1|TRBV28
ASYAQGANTEAF
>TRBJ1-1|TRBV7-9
ASSLGREAF